The 27 T cell receptor beta chains given below trace back to one sample, sequenced in a study of T cell changes during pregnancy in multiple sclerosis. Produced via immunoSEQ multiplex PCR; TCRdb's table is partial and in-frame only. The sample consists of about 94,000 clones, around 94% of them appearing once. Sequencing was performed on peripheral blood, taken in the third trimester of pregnancy. These receptors were collected from a female donor with multiple sclerosis, enrolled in a pregnancy study.

This clone was found once. This chain links TRBV7-2 with TRBJ2-1; 9 positions match TRBD2. V lost 5 bases and J lost 5; bases outside the gene matches: 4. The CDR3 sequence is 14 residues long. Looked up from germline, CDR1 is SGHTA and CDR2 is FQGNSA. CDR3 DNA sequence: TGTGCCAGCAGCGTCACTAGCGGGCACAATGAGCAGTTCTTC. Its protein product is CASSVTSGHNEQFF.

This clone was detected once. The gene calls are TRBV5-1 and TRBJ1-3; 8 bases match TRBD1. Germline CDR1 reads SGHRS; CDR2 reads YFSETQ. V trimming: 4 bases; J trimming: 2 bases; junction bases outside the gene matches: 5. The CDR3 covers 15 residues. In DNA form, the CDR3 reads TGCGCCAGCAGCACGACAGGGGCGACTGGAAACACCATATATTTT. Amino acid sequence: CASSTTGATGNTIYF.

The rearrangement links TRBV28 to TRBJ1-2, with a weak D call TRBD1 (6 bases). CDR1 and CDR2 from the germline V gene are MDHEN and SYDVKM. This CDR3 has 14 amino acids. Trimming cost V 5 bases and J 2 bases, with 12 bases left between them. The DNA of the CDR3 is TGTGCCAGCAGTCCCACAGGGCAAAACTATGGCTACACCTTC. As protein: CASSPTGQNYGYTF.

CDR3 coding DNA: TGTGCCAGCAGTTCCGGGACTAGCGGGAGAGATACGCAGTATTTT. This sequence encodes CASSSGTSGRDTQYF. This rearrangement joins TRBV28 to TRBJ2-3; 14 bases agree with TRBD2. The V gene end was trimmed by 4 bases and the J gene end by 5 bases; junction bases not matched to a gene: 2. The germline gives CDR1 MDHEN, CDR2 SYDVKM. The CDR3 runs 15 residues.

V and J are TRBV30 and TRBJ2-7; 8 positions agree with TRBD2. CDR1 is GTSNPN, CDR2 SVGIG, per germline (reference sequence). The ends lost 0 bases at V and 4 bases at J; junction bases unmatched: 2. The CDR3 has 13 amino acids. The CDR3 protein is CAWSVAGEYEQYF. For the CDR3, the DNA is TGTGCCTGGAGTGTAGCGGGAGAATACGAGCAGTACTTC. The full variable domain, rest sourced from reference TRBV30 and TRBJ2-7, is SQTIHQWPATLVQPVGSPLSLECTVEGTSNPNLYWYRQAAGRGLQLLFYSVGIGQISSEVPQNLSASRPQDRQFILSSKKLLLSDSGFYLCAWSVAGEYEQYFGPGTRLTVT.

The chain is built from TRBV7-3 and TRBJ1-1, with D perhaps TRBD1 (5 bases). Trimming took off 5 bases at V and 7 bases at J, with 14 bases between the two ends. The CDR3 covers 13 residues. Germline loops: CDR1 SGHTA, CDR2 FQGTGA. DNA of the CDR3: TGTGCCAGCAGCCTATACGGCGGGGGTGAAGCTTTCTTT. Translating it yields CASSLYGGGEAFF. Using reference TRBV7-3 and TRBJ1-1 for the parts outside the CDR3, the full variable domain is GAGVSQTPSNKVTEKGKYVELRCDPISGHTALYWYRQSLGQGPEFLIYFQGTGAADDSGLPNDRFFAVRPEGSVSTLKIQRTERGDSAVYLCASSLYGGGEAFFGQGTRLTVV.

The V gene is TRBV6-5, the J gene TRBJ1-2; no definite D call. CDR1 and CDR2 from the germline V gene are MNHEY and SVGAGI. There are 14 residues in the CDR3. V lost 4 bases and J 2 bases, leaving 11 bases between the germline ends. CDR3 DNA: TGTGCCAGCAGTTTCGGGCTAGCCAACTATGGCTACACCTTC. Translating it yields CASSFGLANYGYTF.

This chain connects TRBV6-4 to TRBJ2-3, with D hard to call. The germline V gene has CDR1 MRHNA and CDR2 SNTAGT. V was shortened by 2 bases and J by 4 bases, with 10 bases between the two germline ends. This CDR3 contains 14 residues. CDR3 DNA sequence: TGTGCCAGCAGTGACGGTTCTAGTTCAGATACGCAGTATTTT. It yields the protein CASSDGSSSDTQYF.

The CDR3 coding sequence is TGTGCCAGCAGTTTGGGACTAGCGGGAGTCCCCTACGAGCAGTACTTC. Translated: CASSLGLAGVPYEQYF. The chain links TRBV2 to TRBJ2-7; 14 bases align to TRBD2. The length of the CDR3 is 16 residues. With 5 bases clipped from V and 2 bases from J, the junction kept 5 bases outside the gene matches. The V gene's germline CDR1 is SNHLY and CDR2 FYNNEI.

This chain connects TRBV4-2 to TRBJ2-6; perhaps TRBD2 as D (6 bases). Germline loops: CDR1 LGHNA, CDR2 YNFKEQ. The CDR3 is made up of 15 amino acids. Trimming pared 1 base from V and 2 bases from J, leaving 6 bases between. CDR3 in amino acids: CASSQGLAGANVLTF. DNA for the CDR3: TGTGCCAGCAGCCAAGGACTAGCTGGGGCCAACGTCCTGACTTTC.

The chain recombines TRBV7-2 with TRBJ1-2; 7 bases line up with TRBD1. The CDR3 is 15 amino acids. The germline CDR1 and CDR2 sequences are SGHTA and FQGNSA. Trimming cost V 5 bases and J 11 bases; bases outside gene matches: 17. CDR3 bases: TGTGCCAGCAGCACCAGACAGGGCCTCAACTATTGGTACACCTTC. This translates into CASSTRQGLNYWYTF.

The chain combines TRBV12-2 with TRBJ2-2; the DNA was not compared with TRBD1, the D call given in the table. TRBV12-2 is labeled a pseudogene. The CDR3 totals 16 residues. The CDR3 DNA reads as TGTGCAAGTCGCTTAGGGGACAGGGCCCCCACCGGGGAGCTGTTTTTT. Amino acids: CASRLGDRAPTGELFF.

The V gene is TRBV15, the J gene TRBJ1-5; D remains ambiguous. Germline lookup yields CDR1 LNHNV and CDR2 YYDKDF (reference sequence). With 4 bases removed from V and 4 bases from J, the gap between germline ends came to 14 bases. The CDR3 runs 15 residues. CDR3 residues: CATSTGWEGNQPQHF. In DNA form, the CDR3 reads TGTGCCACCAGCACCGGCTGGGAGGGAAATCAGCCCCAGCATTTT.

CDR3 loop: CASRLGTGEKLFF. CDR3 nucleotides: TGTGCCAGCAGACTTGGGACAGGCGAAAAACTGTTTTTT. The J gene is TRBJ1-4, the V gene TRBV2; 8 bases fit TRBD1. Germline V lookup: CDR1 SNHLY, CDR2 FYNNEI. CDR3 length equals 13 residues. V trimming: 6 bases; J trimming: 8 bases; junction bases outside the gene matches: 5. The variable domain in full, with the rest retrieved from reference TRBV2 and TRBJ1-4, is EPEVTQTPSHQVTQMGQEVILRCVPISNHLYFYWYRQILGQKVEFLVSFYNNEISEKSEIFDDQFSVERPDGSNFTLKIRSTKLEDSAMYFCASRLGTGEKLFFGSGTQLSVL.

This clone was seen only once. The V call is TRBV29-1, the J call TRBJ2-7, with 10 bases matching TRBD1. V was pared by 4 bases and J by 8 bases, with 5 bases of the junction left unmatched. The CDR3 covers 12 residues. CDR1 is SQVTM, CDR2 ANQGSEA, per germline. DNA of the CDR3: TGCAGCGTTGGAGGACAGGGGGAAAAGCAGTACTTC. It yields the protein CSVGGQGEKQYF.

The chain combines TRBV27 with TRBJ2-3; tentatively, D is TRBD2 (6 bases). Germline V gene data show CDR1 as MNHEY and CDR2 as SMNVEV (reference sequence). V lost 0 bases and J 0 bases, leaving 13 bases between the germline ends. CDR3 length: 17 residues. The CDR3 loop is CASSLSVVAASTDTQYF. The CDR3 bases are TGTGCCAGCAGTTTATCGGTGGTAGCGGCTAGCACAGATACGCAGTATTTT.

This rearrangement joins TRBV27 to TRBJ1-5; 11 bases line up with TRBD1. Trimming at V came to 5 bases and at J to 6 bases, leaving 6 bases not matched to a gene. Germline assignment: CDR1 MNHEY and CDR2 SMNVEV (reference sequence). This CDR3 spans 15 amino acids. The CDR3 coding sequence is TGTGCCAGCAGTCCCGGACAGGGGGCGGGTCAGCCCCAGCATTTT. Amino acid sequence: CASSPGQGAGQPQHF.

The gene calls are TRBV11-2 and TRBJ2-7; 8 nucleotides align to TRBD1. Germline CDR1 is SGHAT and CDR2 is FQNNGV. J was trimmed by 4 bases and V by 4 bases; bases with no gene match: 6. This CDR3 comprises 14 residues. This chain's CDR3 is CASSSDRVGYEQYF. The CDR3 DNA reads TGTGCCAGCAGCTCGGACAGGGTAGGGTACGAGCAGTACTTC. Drawing the rest from reference TRBV11-2 and TRBJ2-7, the complete variable domain is EAGVAQSPRYKIIEKRQSVAFWCNPISGHATLYWYQQILGQGPKLLIQFQNNGVVDDSQLPKDRFSAERLKGVDSTLKIQPAKLEDSAVYLCASSSDRVGYEQYFGPGTRLTVT.

The CDR3 DNA is TGTGCCAGCAGTTCTCTGGCGGCATACACAGATACGCAGTATTTT. Translation: CASSSLAAYTDTQYF. The chain uses TRBV27 and TRBJ2-3; D is unclear. Germline V gene lookup returns CDR1 MNHEY and CDR2 SMNVEV (reference sequence). The CDR3 totals 15 residues. With 4 bases removed from V and 2 bases from J, the gap between germline ends came to 13 bases.

The V gene is TRBV28, the J gene TRBJ1-1; weak D call: TRBD1 (5 bases). V was shortened by 3 bases and J by 1 base, with 15 bases between the two germline ends. Germline CDR1 MDHEN, CDR2 SYDVKM. The CDR3 is made up of 16 amino acids. CDR3 bases: TGTGCCAGCAGTTTCTCGGGGGGGACCAGGAACACTGAAGCTTTCTTT. Its protein product is CASSFSGGTRNTEAFF.

This clone was counted only a few times. CDR3 nucleotide sequence: TGCGCCAGCAGCTTGGGTGTCAGCGGGGATGGCTACACCTTC. Translated, it gives CASSLGVSGDGYTF. The V and J genes are TRBV5-1 and TRBJ1-2; D unresolved. With 0 bases removed from V and 6 bases from J, the gap between germline ends came to 12 bases. Germline assignment: CDR1 SGHRS and CDR2 YFSETQ. The CDR3 contains 14 residues.

CDR3 region: CASSRRRETNEKLFF. As DNA, the CDR3 is TGTGCCAGCAGCCGAAGGCGGGAGACCAATGAAAAACTGTTTTTT. V is TRBV6-6 and J is TRBJ1-4, with D unclear. Germline CDR1 and CDR2: MNHNY and SVGAGI (reference sequence). V was cut by 6 bases and J by 5 bases, with 16 bases left in between. This CDR3 contains 15 residues.

The chain employs TRBV27 and TRBJ1-2, with D maybe TRBD1 (6 bases). This CDR3 is built from 15 residues. Trimming cost V 6 bases and J 4 bases, with 18 bases left between them. Germline loops: CDR1 MNHEY, CDR2 SMNVEV (reference sequence). CDR3 nucleotides: TGTGCCAGCAGCCTAAGGGGGGGCGATGCCTATGGCTACACCTTC. Protein product: CASSLRGGDAYGYTF.

This chain connects TRBV10-3 to TRBJ1-2, with TRBD1 identical over 7 bases. Germline trimming cut 2 bases from V and 0 bases from J; bases unmatched to any gene: 6. The V gene's germline CDR1 is ENHRY and CDR2 SYGVKD. The CDR3 sequence is 16 residues long. This CDR3 is CAISEEGQKSNYGYTF. Here the CDR3 DNA reads TGTGCCATCAGTGAGGAGGGACAGAAATCTAACTATGGCTACACCTTC.

V and J are TRBV9 and TRBJ2-1; 9 bases are shared with TRBD2. Germline V gives CDR1 SGDLS, CDR2 YYNGEE. V was clipped by 0 bases and J by 5 bases; unmatched bases: 0. The CDR3 covers 14 residues. CDR3 sequence (DNA): TGTGCCAGCAGCGTAGTAGCGGGGGACAATGAGCAGTTCTTC. Its translation: CASSVVAGDNEQFF.

The CDR3 nucleotides read TGTGCCAGCAGTGACTCGTCCTGGGGCAGGAACACCGGGGAGCTGTTTTTT. Translated: CASSDSSWGRNTGELFF. V is TRBV6-4 and J is TRBJ2-2, with D perhaps TRBD1 (5 bases). The germline CDR1 and CDR2 sequences are MRHNA and SNTAGT. The CDR3 consists of 17 residues. The ends were cut back, 0 bases at V and 1 base at J, with 12 bases in the middle.

The chain uses TRBV5-1 and TRBJ1-1, with 9 nucleotides matching TRBD1. This CDR3 has 17 residues. Trimming at V came to 0 bases and at J to 0 bases, leaving 6 bases not matched to a gene. The germline V gene encodes CDR1 SGHRS and CDR2 YFSETQ. DNA for the CDR3: TGCGCCAGCAGCTTGGTCGGACAGGGGAGGATGAACACTGAAGCTTTCTTT. It is translated as CASSLVGQGRMNTEAFF.